This T cell receptor beta chain is from a study of T cells after posttransplantation cyclophosphamide. About this clone: Its antigen is not identified.

Method: immunoSEQ multiplex PCR; TCRdb's copy keeps in-frame clones and lacks some. The table shows thousands of clones, with just over 95% occurring only once. Study-level results: Recipient CMV seropositivity and CMV reactivation strongly tracked TRB clonality. Donor-recipient repertoire similarity was low at 1-2 months, rising over year one.

The CDR3 is 14 amino acids. V shed 5 bases and J shed 1 base, with 10 bases lying between them. The germline V gene has CDR1 SGHTA and CDR2 FQGNSA. The sequence was collected from a woman younger than 45 in good health and a related stem cell transplant donor. The chain recombines TRBV7-2 with TRBJ2-3; D might be TRBD1 (6 bases). The source material was naive CD8+ T cells sorted from PBMCs. The CDR3 sequence is CASSGWGRTDTQYF. CDR3 bases: TGTGCCAGCAGCGGGTGGGGGCGCACAGATACGCAGTATTTT.